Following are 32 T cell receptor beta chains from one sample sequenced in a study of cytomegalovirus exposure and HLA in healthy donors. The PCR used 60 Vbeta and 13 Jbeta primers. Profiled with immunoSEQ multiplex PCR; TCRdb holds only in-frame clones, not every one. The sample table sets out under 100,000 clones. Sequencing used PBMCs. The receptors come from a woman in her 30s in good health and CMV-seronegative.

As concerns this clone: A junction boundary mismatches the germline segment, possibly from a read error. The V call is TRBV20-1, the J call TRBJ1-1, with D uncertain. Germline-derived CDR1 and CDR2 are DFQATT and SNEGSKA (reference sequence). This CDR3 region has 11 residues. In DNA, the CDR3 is TGCAGTGCTAGCGATAACAGTGAAGCTTTCTTT. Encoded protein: CSASDNSEAFF.

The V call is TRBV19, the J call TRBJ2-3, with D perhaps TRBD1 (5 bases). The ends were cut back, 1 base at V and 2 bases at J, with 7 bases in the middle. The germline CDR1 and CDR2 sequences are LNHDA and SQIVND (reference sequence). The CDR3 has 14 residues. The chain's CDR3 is CASSIGQTTDTQYF. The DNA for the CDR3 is TGTGCCAGTAGTATAGGACAGACCACAGATACGCAGTATTTT.

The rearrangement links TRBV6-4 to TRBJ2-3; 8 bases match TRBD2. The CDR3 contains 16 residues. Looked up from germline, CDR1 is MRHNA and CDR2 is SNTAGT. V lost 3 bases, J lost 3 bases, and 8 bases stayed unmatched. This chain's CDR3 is CASSESAGGSTDTQYF. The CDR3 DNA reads TGTGCCAGCAGTGAATCGGCGGGGGGTTCGACAGATACGCAGTATTTT.

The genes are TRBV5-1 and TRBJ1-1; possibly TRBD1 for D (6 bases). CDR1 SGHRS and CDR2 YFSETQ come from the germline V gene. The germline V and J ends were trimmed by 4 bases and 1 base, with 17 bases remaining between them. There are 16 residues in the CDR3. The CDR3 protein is CASSRATDRSNTEAFF. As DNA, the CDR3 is TGCGCCAGCAGCAGGGCCACGGACAGATCGAACACTGAAGCTTTCTTT. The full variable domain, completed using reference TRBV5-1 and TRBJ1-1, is KAGVTQTPRYLIKTRGQQVTLSCSPISGHRSVSWYQQTPGQGLQFLFEYFSETQRNKGNFPGRFSGRQFSNSRSEMNVSTLELGDSALYLCASSRATDRSNTEAFFGQGTRLTVV.

The CDR3 reads CASSLGTGDTQYF. The CDR3 DNA follows: TGTGCCAGCAGCTTGGGGACAGGAGATACGCAGTATTTT. The chain joins TRBV5-5 to TRBJ2-3, with 7 nucleotides matching TRBD1. The V gene's germline CDR1 is SGHKS and CDR2 YYEKEE (reference sequence). The junction had 0 bases not matched to a gene; V was cut back by 0 bases and J by 5 bases. The CDR3 runs 13 residues.

The CDR3 region is CSGTSSYEQYF. In DNA form, the CDR3 reads TGCAGCGGGACATCATCCTACGAGCAGTACTTC. The chain carries TRBV20-1 and TRBJ2-7, with D tentatively TRBD1 (6 bases). The CDR3 extends over 11 amino acids. CDR1 is DFQATT, CDR2 SNEGSKA, per germline (reference sequence).

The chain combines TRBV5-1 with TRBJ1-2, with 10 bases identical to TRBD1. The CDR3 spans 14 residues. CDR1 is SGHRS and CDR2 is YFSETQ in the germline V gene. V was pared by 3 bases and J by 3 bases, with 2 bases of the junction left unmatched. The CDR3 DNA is TGCGCCAGCAGCTGGACAGGGGGGGACTATGGCTACACCTTC. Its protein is CASSWTGGDYGYTF.

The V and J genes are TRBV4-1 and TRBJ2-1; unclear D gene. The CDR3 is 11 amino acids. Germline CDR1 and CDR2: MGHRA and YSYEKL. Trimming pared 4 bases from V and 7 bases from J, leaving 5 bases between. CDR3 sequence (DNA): TGCGCCAGCAGCCTATTGAATGAGCAGTTCTTC. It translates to CASSLLNEQFF.

Here the CDR3 reads CASSTRGENYGYTF. As DNA, the CDR3 is TGTGCCAGCAGCACCCGCGGGGAGAACTATGGCTACACCTTC. This rearrangement joins TRBV9 to TRBJ1-2; D uncertain. The germline gives CDR1 SGDLS, CDR2 YYNGEE. The CDR3 runs 14 residues. V was shortened by 4 bases and J by 2 bases, with 12 bases between the two germline ends.

The CDR3 DNA sequence: TGTGCCAGCAGCCTCGGAGGCATCAAGCAGTACTTC. Translating it yields CASSLGGIKQYF. This chain connects TRBV5-4 to TRBJ2-7, with a tentative D call TRBD2 (5 bases). The germline gives CDR1 SGHNT, CDR2 YYREEE (reference sequence). V was shortened by 4 bases and J by 8 bases, with 13 bases between the two germline ends. The CDR3 is 12 residues long.

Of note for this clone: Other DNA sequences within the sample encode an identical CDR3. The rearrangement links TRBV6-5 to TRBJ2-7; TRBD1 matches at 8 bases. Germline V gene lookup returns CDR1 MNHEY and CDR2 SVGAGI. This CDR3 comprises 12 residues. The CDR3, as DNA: TGTGCTAGCCGACAGGGGTTCAGGGAGCAGTACTTC. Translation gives CASRQGFREQYF.

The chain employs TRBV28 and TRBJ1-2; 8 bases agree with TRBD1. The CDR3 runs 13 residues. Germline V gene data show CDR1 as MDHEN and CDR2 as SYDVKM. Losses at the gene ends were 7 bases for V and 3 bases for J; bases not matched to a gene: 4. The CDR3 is CASTQTGDYGYTF. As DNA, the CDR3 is TGTGCCAGCACCCAGACAGGGGACTATGGCTACACCTTC.

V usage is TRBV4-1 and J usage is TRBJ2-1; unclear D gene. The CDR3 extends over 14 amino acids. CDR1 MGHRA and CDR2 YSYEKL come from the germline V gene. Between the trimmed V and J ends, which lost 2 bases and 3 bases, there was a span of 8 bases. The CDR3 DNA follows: TGCGCCAGCAGCCAATTGACAATCTACAATGAGCAGTTCTTC. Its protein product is CASSQLTIYNEQFF.

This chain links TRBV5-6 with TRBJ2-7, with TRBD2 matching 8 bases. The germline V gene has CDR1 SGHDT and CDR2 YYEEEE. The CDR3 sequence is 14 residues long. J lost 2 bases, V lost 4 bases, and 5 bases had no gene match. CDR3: CASSEAGATYEQYF. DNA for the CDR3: TGTGCCAGCAGCGAAGCGGGAGCGACCTACGAGCAGTACTTC.

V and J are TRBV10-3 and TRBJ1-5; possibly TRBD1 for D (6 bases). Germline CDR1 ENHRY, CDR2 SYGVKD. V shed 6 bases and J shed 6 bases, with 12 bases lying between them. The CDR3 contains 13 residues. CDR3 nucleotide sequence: TGTGCCATCAGCGCCAGGGGTTTTCAGCCCCAGCATTTT. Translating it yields CAISARGFQPQHF.

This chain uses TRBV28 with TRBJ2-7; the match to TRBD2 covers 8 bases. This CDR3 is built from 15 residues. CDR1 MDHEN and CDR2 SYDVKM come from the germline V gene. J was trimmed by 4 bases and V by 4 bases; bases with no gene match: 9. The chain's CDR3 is CASSSREGLGYEQYF. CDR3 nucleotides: TGTGCCAGCAGTTCCCGGGAGGGCCTAGGGTACGAGCAGTACTTC.

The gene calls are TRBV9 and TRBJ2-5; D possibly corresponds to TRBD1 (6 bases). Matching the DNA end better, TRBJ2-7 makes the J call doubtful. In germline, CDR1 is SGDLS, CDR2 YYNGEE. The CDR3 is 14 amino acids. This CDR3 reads CASSPRTETYEQYF. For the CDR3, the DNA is TGTGCCAGCAGCCCCCGGACAGAAACCTACGAGCAGTACTTC.

CDR3 in DNA: TGTGCCAGCAGCTTAGCCGGTTTAACCGGGGGATACACTGAAGCTTTCTTT. Translation gives CASSLAGLTGGYTEAFF. This chain joins TRBV7-8 and TRBJ1-1, with a possible D match to TRBD1 (5 bases). CDR3 length: 17 amino acids. The germline V gene encodes CDR1 SGHVS and CDR2 FQNEAQ. V was pared by 0 bases and J by 3 bases, with 17 bases between.

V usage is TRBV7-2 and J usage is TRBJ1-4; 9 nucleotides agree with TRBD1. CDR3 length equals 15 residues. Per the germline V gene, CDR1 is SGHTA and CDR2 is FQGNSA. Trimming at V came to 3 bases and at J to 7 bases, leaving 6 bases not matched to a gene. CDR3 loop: CASSFLGQGGEKLFF. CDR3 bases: TGTGCCAGCAGCTTTTTGGGACAGGGAGGTGAAAAACTGTTTTTT. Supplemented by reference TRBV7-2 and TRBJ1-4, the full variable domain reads GAGVSQSPSNKVTEKGKDVELRCDPISGHTALYWYRQSLGQGLEFLIYFQGNSAPDKSGLPSDRFSAERTGGSVSTLTIQRTQQEDSAVYLCASSFLGQGGEKLFFGSGTQLSVL.

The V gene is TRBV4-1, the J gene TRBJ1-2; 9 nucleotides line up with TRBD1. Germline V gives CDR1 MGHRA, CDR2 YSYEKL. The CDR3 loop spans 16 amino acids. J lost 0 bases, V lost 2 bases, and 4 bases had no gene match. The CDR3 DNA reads TGCGCCAGCAGCCAACCTAGACAGGGGGCTAACTATGGCTACACCTTC. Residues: CASSQPRQGANYGYTF.

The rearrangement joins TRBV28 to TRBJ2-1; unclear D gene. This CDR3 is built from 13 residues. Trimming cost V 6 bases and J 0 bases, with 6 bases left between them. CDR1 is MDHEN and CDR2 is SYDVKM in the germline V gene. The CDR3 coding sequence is TGTGCCAGCAGATTTAGCTCCTACAATGAGCAGTTCTTC. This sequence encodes CASRFSSYNEQFF.

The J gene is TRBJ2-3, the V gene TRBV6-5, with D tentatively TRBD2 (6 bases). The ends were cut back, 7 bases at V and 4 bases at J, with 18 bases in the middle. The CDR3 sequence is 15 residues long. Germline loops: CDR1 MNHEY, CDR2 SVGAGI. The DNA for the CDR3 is TGTGCCAGCACCCCTGGTGGGGGAGGCCCAGATACGCAGTATTTT. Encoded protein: CASTPGGGGPDTQYF.

CDR3 sequence (DNA): TGTGCCAGCACTCGCCTTCCCGCAGGGGATGAACGGCATGGCTACACCTTC. This gives the protein CASTRLPAGDERHGYTF. The J gene is TRBJ1-2, the V gene TRBV25-1, with TRBD1 as a possible D gene (6 bases). This CDR3 contains 17 residues. With 7 bases removed from V and 6 bases from J, the gap between germline ends came to 27 bases. CDR1 and CDR2 (germline): MGHDK, SYGVNS.

The chain's CDR3 is CASSLGATEAFF. The CDR3 coding sequence is TGTGCCAGCAGCCTGGGGGCCACGGAAGCTTTCTTT. This chain connects TRBV4-2 to TRBJ1-1, with D possibly TRBD1 on 6 matching bases. Germline V gene lookup returns CDR1 LGHNA and CDR2 YNFKEQ. The CDR3 runs to 12 residues. V was cut by 4 bases and J by 8 bases, with 11 bases left in between.

The CDR3 spells CASSFSGETQYF. The CDR3 DNA is TGTGCCAGCAGCTTTTCGGGGGAGACCCAGTACTTC. V and J are TRBV7-9 and TRBJ2-5, with TRBD2 as a possible D gene (5 bases). There are 12 residues in the CDR3. CDR1 and CDR2 from the germline V gene are SEHNR and FQNEAQ (reference sequence). V lost 3 bases and J 5 bases, leaving 7 bases between the germline ends. The full variable domain, completed using reference TRBV7-9 and TRBJ2-5, is DTGVSQNPRHKITKRGQNVTFRCDPISEHNRLYWYRQTLGQGPEFLTYFQNEAQLEKSRLLSDRFSAERPKGSFSTLEIQRTEQGDSAMYLCASSFSGETQYFGPGTRLLVL.

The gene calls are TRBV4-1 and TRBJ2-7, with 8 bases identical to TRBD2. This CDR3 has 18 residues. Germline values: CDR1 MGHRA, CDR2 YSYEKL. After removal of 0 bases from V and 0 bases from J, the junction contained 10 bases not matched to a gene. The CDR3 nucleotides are TGCGCCAGCAGCCAAGAACCCCAACTAGCGGAGAGCTCCTACGAGCAGTACTTC. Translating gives CASSQEPQLAESSYEQYF.

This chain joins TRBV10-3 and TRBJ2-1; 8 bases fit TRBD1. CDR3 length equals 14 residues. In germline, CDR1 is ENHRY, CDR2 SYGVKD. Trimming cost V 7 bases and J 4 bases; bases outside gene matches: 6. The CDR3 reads CAIKGTGEYNEQFF. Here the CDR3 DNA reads TGTGCCATCAAAGGGACAGGAGAATACAATGAGCAGTTCTTC.

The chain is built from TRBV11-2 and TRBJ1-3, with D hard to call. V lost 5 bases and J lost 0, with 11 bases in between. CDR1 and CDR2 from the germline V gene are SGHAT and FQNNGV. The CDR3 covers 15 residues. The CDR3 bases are TGTGCCAGCAGCCCTCAGGACTTCTCTGGAAACACCATATATTTT. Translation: CASSPQDFSGNTIYF.

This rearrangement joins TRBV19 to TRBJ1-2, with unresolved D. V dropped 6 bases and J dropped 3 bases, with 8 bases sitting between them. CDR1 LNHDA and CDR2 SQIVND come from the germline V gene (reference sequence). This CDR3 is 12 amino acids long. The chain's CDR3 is CASSQVYYGYTF. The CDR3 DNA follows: TGTGCCAGTAGCCAGGTTTACTATGGCTACACCTTC.

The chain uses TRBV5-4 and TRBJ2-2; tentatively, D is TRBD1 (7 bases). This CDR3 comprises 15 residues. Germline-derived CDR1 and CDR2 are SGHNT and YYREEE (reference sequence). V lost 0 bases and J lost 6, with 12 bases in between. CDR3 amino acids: CASSLGQGGAGELFF. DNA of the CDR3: TGTGCCAGCAGCTTGGGGCAGGGGGGTGCCGGGGAGCTGTTTTTT.

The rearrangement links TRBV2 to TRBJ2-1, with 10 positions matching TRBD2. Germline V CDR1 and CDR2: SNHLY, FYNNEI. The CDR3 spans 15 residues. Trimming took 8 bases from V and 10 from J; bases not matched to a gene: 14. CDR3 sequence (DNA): TGTGCCAGCGAACGGTCCCTGGGACTAGCGTCCGAGCAGTTCTTC. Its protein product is CASERSLGLASEQFF.

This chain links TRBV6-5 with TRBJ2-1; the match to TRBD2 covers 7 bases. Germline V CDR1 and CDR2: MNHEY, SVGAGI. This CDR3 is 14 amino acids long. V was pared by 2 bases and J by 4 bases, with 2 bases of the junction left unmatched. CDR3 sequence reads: CASSYGGGYNEQFF. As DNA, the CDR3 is TGTGCCAGCAGTTACGGGGGGGGATACAATGAGCAGTTCTTC.